Each of the 7 T cell receptor beta chains below was sequenced from the same sample in a study of cytomegalovirus exposure and HLA in healthy donors. PCR involved 60 Vbeta and 13 Jbeta primers. Repertoires were generated with immunoSEQ multiplex PCR, while TCRdb's copy carries only in-frame clones and drops some. This repertoire includes 45,000 to 60,000 clones. The sample consisted of PBMCs. The receptors were sampled from a male donor in good health and CMV-seronegative.

This chain links TRBV4-1 with TRBJ2-7; D not certain. Per germline, CDR1 MGHRA and CDR2 YSYEKL. V was clipped by 1 base and J by 6 bases, with 13 bases between them. This CDR3 spans 14 amino acids. The CDR3 loop reads CASSQGRSRVEQYF. CDR3 nucleotides: TGCGCCAGCAGCCAAGGTCGATCGAGAGTCGAGCAGTACTTC.

The genes are TRBV7-2 and TRBJ1-5, with D unclear. This CDR3 has 15 residues. The germline V and J ends were trimmed by 5 bases and 4 bases, with 15 bases remaining between them. CDR1 and CDR2 (germline): SGHTA, FQGNSA. The CDR3 loop reads CASSPMAGGNQPQHF. CDR3 in DNA: TGTGCCAGCAGCCCAATGGCGGGAGGAAATCAGCCCCAGCATTTT.

This rearrangement joins TRBV30 to TRBJ1-3; 8 nucleotides align to TRBD1. The germline CDR1 and CDR2 sequences are GTSNPN and SVGIG (reference sequence). V shed 0 bases and J 2 bases; nucleotides not matched to a gene: 6. The CDR3 is made up of 16 amino acids. CDR3: CAWSVGQGSAGNTIYF. The CDR3 nucleotides are TGTGCCTGGAGTGTAGGACAGGGATCAGCTGGAAACACCATATATTTT.

This chain uses TRBV20-1 with TRBJ1-2, with unresolved D. Between the trimmed V and J ends, which lost 3 bases and 4 bases, there was a span of 6 bases. The CDR3 is 11 residues long. Germline CDR1 DFQATT, CDR2 SNEGSKA (reference sequence). The CDR3 reads CSARHSYGYTF. In nucleotides, the CDR3 is TGCAGTGCTAGGCACAGCTATGGCTACACCTTC.

The chain uses TRBV18 and TRBJ2-3; possibly TRBD1 for D (6 bases). Trimming removed 0 bases at V and 2 bases at J, with 18 bases between. There are 18 residues in the CDR3. Germline CDR1 KGHSH, CDR2 LQKENI. Written as DNA, the CDR3 is TGTGCCAGCTCACCACCCCTGGACAGCTTGTTCCCCACAGATACGCAGTATTTT. This encodes CASSPPLDSLFPTDTQYF.

The chain links TRBV27 to TRBJ1-4; D is perhaps TRBD1 (6 bases). Trimming took off 8 bases at V and 8 bases at J, with 21 bases between the two ends. The germline V gene encodes CDR1 MNHEY and CDR2 SMNVEV (reference sequence). The CDR3 spans 15 residues. The CDR3 bases are TGTGCCAGCGGAATCCTTACAGGGATGAGGGAAAAACTGTTTTTT. This translates into CASGILTGMREKLFF.

The CDR3 DNA is TGCGCCAGCAGCTTGGCCCCCCGGCAGCCCCAGCATTTT. Translated: CASSLAPRQPQHF. The chain links TRBV5-1 to TRBJ1-5, with D unclear. CDR3 size: 13 residues. Trimming removed 0 bases at V and 7 bases at J, with 8 bases between. Germline values: CDR1 SGHRS, CDR2 YFSETQ.